The 32 T cell receptor beta chains below were found in one sample sequenced in a study of control samples from healthy donors and cancer patients. Generated by immunoSEQ multiplex PCR, the TCRdb table keeps only in-frame clones and is missing some. The sample lists around 72,000 clones, roughly 82% occurring once. Sequencing was done on a sample of blood. These receptors all stem from a man aged 50-59 years in good health.

This sequence joins TRBV3-1 (or the pseudogene TRBV3-2) and TRBJ1-4, with D hard to call. Trimming removed 4 bases from V and 8 bases from J, with 11 bases in between. This CDR3 region has 13 residues. CDR1 and CDR2 (germline): LGHDT, YNNKEL (reference sequence). The CDR3 protein is CASSRSDREKLFF. The CDR3 region has the DNA TGTGCCAGCAGCCGGTCTGACCGGGAAAAACTGTTTTTT.

V and J are TRBV14 and TRBJ2-3; no firm D call. Germline V gene data show CDR1 as SGHDN and CDR2 as FVKESK. The CDR3 has 12 residues. The ends were cut back, 1 base at V and 4 bases at J, with 3 bases in the middle. CDR3 region: CASSQVSDTQYF. The CDR3 DNA reads TGTGCCAGCAGCCAAGTTTCAGATACGCAGTATTTT.

This clone was recorded at least ten times. The J gene is TRBJ1-6, the V gene TRBV19, with 10 bases identical to TRBD1. V shed 3 bases and J 7 bases; nucleotides not matched to a gene: 6. Germline assignment: CDR1 LNHDA and CDR2 SQIVND (reference sequence). The CDR3 runs 16 residues. The CDR3 reads CASSIGVGQGNSPLHF. CDR3 in DNA: TGTGCCAGTAGTATTGGAGTGGGACAGGGGAATTCACCCCTCCACTTT. Drawing the rest from reference TRBV19 and TRBJ1-6, the complete variable domain is DGGITQSPKYLFRKEGQNVTLSCEQNLNHDAMYWYRQDPGQGLRLIYYSQIVNDFQKGDIAEGYSVSREKKESFPLTVTSAQKNPTAFYLCASSIGVGQGNSPLHFGNGTRLTVT.

This chain joins TRBV10-3 and TRBJ2-5, with 7 bases fitting TRBD1. With V trimmed by 10 bases and J by 4 bases, 6 bases remained unmatched. The length of the CDR3 is 12 residues. From germline, CDR1 is ENHRY and CDR2 SYGVKD. The CDR3 nucleotides read TGTGCCACCGAGGGGGCCGGAGAGACCCAGTACTTC. Protein product: CATEGAGETQYF.

V is TRBV5-1 and J is TRBJ2-3, with D perhaps TRBD2 (7 bases). The germline V gene encodes CDR1 SGHRS and CDR2 YFSETQ. Trimming removed 2 bases at V and 0 bases at J, with 10 bases between. The CDR3 is made up of 15 amino acids. The CDR3: CASSFGGASTDTQYF. In nucleotides, the CDR3 is TGCGCCAGCAGCTTTGGGGGGGCTAGCACAGATACGCAGTATTTT.

The V gene is TRBV11-3, the J gene TRBJ1-1; no clear D gene. The CDR3 is 13 amino acids. Trimming took 1 base from V and 3 from J, leaving 6 bases between them. The germline V gene has CDR1 SGHNT and CDR2 YENEEA. The CDR3 here is CASSLVADTEAFF. The CDR3 DNA follows: TGTGCCAGCAGCTTAGTCGCTGACACTGAAGCTTTCTTT.

The chain has TRBV9 and TRBJ1-6, with D perhaps matching TRBD1 (6 bases). The CDR3 has 15 residues. The V end lost 0 bases, the J end lost 7 bases, and 11 bases lay between the germline ends. Germline V gene lookup returns CDR1 SGDLS and CDR2 YYNGEE. CDR3 bases: TGTGCCAGCAGCGTAGGGACAGTTCAAAATTCACCCCTCCACTTT. This encodes CASSVGTVQNSPLHF.

V usage is TRBV7-2 and J usage is TRBJ2-1; 7 bases map to TRBD2. Germline-derived CDR1 and CDR2 are SGHTA and FQGNSA. The V and J ends lost 4 bases and 8 bases, in that order; junction bases with no gene match: 14. The CDR3 consists of 16 residues. CDR3 sequence reads: CASSSFSGTTRDEQFF. The CDR3 coding sequence is TGTGCCAGCAGCTCCTTCAGCGGGACGACTAGAGATGAGCAGTTCTTC.

This clone was found once. The rearrangement joins TRBV10-3 to TRBJ2-1; 7 bases are a match to TRBD1. Unmatched junction bases numbered 6, after V lost 6 bases and J lost 1 base. Per the germline V gene, CDR1 is ENHRY and CDR2 is SYGVKD. This CDR3 spans 15 amino acids. The chain's CDR3 is CAISAKGASYNEQFF. CDR3 in DNA: TGTGCCATCAGCGCCAAGGGGGCTTCCTACAATGAGCAGTTCTTC.

CDR3 sequence: CASSLWRESLYEQYF. In nucleotides, the CDR3 is TGTGCCAGCAGCTTATGGCGGGAGAGCCTCTACGAGCAGTACTTC. V gene TRBV7-8 combines with J gene TRBJ2-7; 7 bases are shared with TRBD2. The CDR3 contains 15 residues. V was pared by 2 bases and J by 3 bases, with 7 bases of the junction left unmatched. The germline CDR1 and CDR2 sequences are SGHVS and FQNEAQ.

The chain links TRBV6-2 or TRBV6-3 to TRBJ2-6; D gene ambiguous. Germline V gene lookup returns CDR1 MNHEY and CDR2 SVGEGT. The CDR3 is 14 residues long. V lost 3 bases and J 3 bases, leaving 6 bases between the germline ends. The CDR3 nucleotides read TGTGCCAGCAGTTATGGTAGTGGGGCCAACGTCCTGACTTTC. It encodes CASSYGSGANVLTF.

The chain combines TRBV12-3 or TRBV12-4 with TRBJ1-1; a weak D match, TRBD1 (6 bases). CDR3 length: 11 residues. V was shortened by 10 bases and J by 13 bases, with 19 bases between the two germline ends. The CDR3 nucleotides are TGTGCCACTTCCAGGGGATTGAGGGGTTTCTTT. Its translation is CATSRGLRGFF.

V usage is TRBV2 and J usage is TRBJ1-6, with D uncertain. The CDR3 totals 14 residues. Germline V gene sequence: CDR1 SNHLY, CDR2 FYNNEI. The ends were cut back, 7 bases at V and 1 base at J, with 8 bases in the middle. The CDR3 region has the DNA TGTGCCAGCATGTCTAGATCCTATAATTCACCCCTCCACTTT. Protein sequence: CASMSRSYNSPLHF.

In its sample, this clone ranks as large. This rearrangement joins TRBV10-3 to TRBJ2-2; 10 nucleotides align to TRBD2. Germline trimming cut 6 bases from V and 7 bases from J; bases unmatched to any gene: 5. Germline V gene lookup returns CDR1 ENHRY and CDR2 SYGVKD. The CDR3 covers 14 residues. CDR3 amino acids: CAISPSGSGGELFF. The CDR3 DNA reads TGTGCCATCAGCCCTAGCGGGAGTGGCGGGGAGCTGTTTTTT.

The V and J genes are TRBV6-5 and TRBJ1-5; possibly TRBD1 for D (5 bases). V was trimmed by 7 bases and J by 1 base, leaving 11 bases between them. The CDR3 has 14 amino acids. Germline values: CDR1 MNHEY, CDR2 SVGAGI. DNA of the CDR3: TGTGCCAGCACCATTCCAGGGAGCAATCAGCCCCAGCATTTT. Its protein is CASTIPGSNQPQHF.

The chain carries TRBV11-1 and TRBJ2-1; D not certain. The CDR3 runs 13 residues. The ends were cut back, 4 bases at V and 7 bases at J, with 11 bases in the middle. Germline loops: CDR1 SGHAT, CDR2 FQDESV (reference sequence). The DNA for the CDR3 is TGTGCCAGCAGCTCTGGGTTCTTAAATGAGCAGTTCTTC. Encoded protein: CASSSGFLNEQFF.

This sequence joins TRBV5-1 and TRBJ2-2; D may be TRBD2 (5 bases). This CDR3 comprises 15 residues. Looked up from germline, CDR1 is SGHRS and CDR2 is YFSETQ. V was cut by 2 bases and J by 5 bases, with 13 bases left in between. The chain's CDR3 is CASSFKLSGTGELFF. CDR3 sequence (DNA): TGCGCCAGCAGCTTTAAGCTCTCGGGGACCGGGGAGCTGTTTTTT.

V is TRBV25-1 and J is TRBJ2-3; D perhaps matches TRBD1 (5 bases). The CDR3 runs to 15 residues. In germline, CDR1 is MGHDK, CDR2 SYGVNS. Trimming took 5 bases from V and 1 from J, leaving 13 bases between them. CDR3 DNA sequence: TGTGCCAGCAGTAGGGATGGGGCAGGCACAGATACGCAGTATTTT. Translated, it gives CASSRDGAGTDTQYF.

The table lists this clone with a few counts. The V call is TRBV10-2, the J call TRBJ2-7; 8 bases are a match to TRBD1. Germline loops: CDR1 WSHSY, CDR2 SAAADI. V lost 6 bases and J lost 3; bases outside the gene matches: 13. This CDR3 spans 16 amino acids. CDR3 protein: CASRDAPGQVLYEQYF. The DNA of the CDR3 is TGCGCCAGCAGGGATGCTCCGGGACAGGTCCTCTACGAGCAGTACTTC.

This rearrangement joins TRBV24-1 to TRBJ2-1; TRBD2 aligns across 14 bases. V gave up 11 bases and J gave up 0 bases; unmatched junction bases: 17. This CDR3 is built from 20 residues. CDR1 KGHDR and CDR2 SFDVKD come from the germline V gene. CDR3 loop: CAIKLPGTSGSPLSYNEQFF. CDR3 in DNA: TGTGCCATCAAACTCCCTGGGACTAGCGGGAGCCCCCTCTCCTACAATGAGCAGTTCTTC.

The chain recombines TRBV28 with TRBJ2-1; D may be TRBD1 or TRBD2 (5 bases each). CDR1 and CDR2 from the germline V gene are MDHEN and SYDVKM. This CDR3 spans 15 amino acids. V lost 3 bases, J lost 0 bases, and 9 bases lay in between. DNA for the CDR3: TGTGCCAGCAGTTTCATGGGGGACTCCTACAATGAGCAGTTCTTC. Amino acids: CASSFMGDSYNEQFF. The full variable domain, its missing parts supplied by reference TRBV28 and TRBJ2-1, is DVKVTQSSRYLVKRTGEKVFLECVQDMDHENMFWYRQDPGLGLRLIYFSYDVKMKEKGDIPEGYSVSREKKERFSLILESASTNQTSMYLCASSFMGDSYNEQFFGPGTRLTVL.

The rearrangement joins TRBV11-3 to TRBJ2-7; D may be TRBD1 or TRBD2 (5 bases each). V lost 5 bases to trimming and J lost 3 bases, with 20 bases between them. Germline CDR1 is SGHNT and CDR2 is YENEEA. This CDR3 region has 16 residues. The CDR3 DNA sequence: TGTGCCAGCAGCCCTCGAATCGGGACGGCCAGCTACGAGCAGTACTTC. Translated, it gives CASSPRIGTASYEQYF.

The chain links TRBV20-1 to TRBJ1-1; tentatively, D is TRBD1 (5 bases). The CDR3 is 12 amino acids. V shed 3 bases and J shed 6 bases, with 11 bases lying between them. Germline V gives CDR1 DFQATT, CDR2 SNEGSKA (reference sequence). CDR3 protein: CSASSGDPEAFF. DNA of the CDR3: TGCAGTGCTAGTTCCGGGGACCCTGAAGCTTTCTTT.

The chain links TRBV6-2 or TRBV6-3 to TRBJ2-3; possible D gene TRBD2, 6 bases. The V and J ends lost 4 bases and 6 bases respectively, with 14 bases between them. Germline V gene sequence: CDR1 MNHEY, CDR2 SVGEGT. The CDR3 contains 14 residues. DNA of the CDR3: TGTGCCAGCAGTTCGCGGGACCTCCGGGATACGCAGTATTTT. The encoded protein is CASSSRDLRDTQYF.

This rearrangement joins TRBV3-1 (or the pseudogene TRBV3-2) to TRBJ1-5; 11 bases map to TRBD1. Losses at the gene ends were 1 base for V and 6 bases for J; bases not matched to a gene: 2. The CDR3 loop spans 15 amino acids. Germline lookup yields CDR1 LGHDT and CDR2 YNNKEL (reference sequence). The CDR3, as DNA: TGTGCCAGCAGCCAAGGGACAGGGGGCGGTCAGCCCCAGCATTTT. Residues: CASSQGTGGGQPQHF.

This clone was counted once. This rearrangement joins TRBV7-9 to TRBJ2-1, with 8 bases matching TRBD1. Trimming at V came to 2 bases and at J to 7 bases, leaving 4 bases not matched to a gene. This CDR3 is 14 amino acids long. Germline CDR1 SEHNR, CDR2 FQNEAQ (reference sequence). This CDR3 reads CASSLTDRVNEQFF. For the CDR3, the DNA is TGTGCCAGCAGCTTAACGGACAGGGTAAATGAGCAGTTCTTC.

The J gene is TRBJ1-3, the V gene TRBV5-5; unclear D gene. The CDR3 is made up of 11 amino acids. Looked up from germline, CDR1 is SGHKS and CDR2 is YYEKEE (reference sequence). Trimming removed 2 bases from V and 7 bases from J, with 4 bases in between. The CDR3 loop is CASSFLNTIYF. Here the CDR3 DNA reads TGTGCCAGCAGCTTTTTGAACACCATATATTTT. The variable domain in full, with the rest retrieved from reference TRBV5-5 and TRBJ1-3, is DAGVTQSPTHLIKTRGQQVTLRCSPISGHKSVSWYQQVLGQGPQFIFQYYEKEERGRGNFPDRFSARQFPNYSSELNVNALLLGDSALYLCASSFLNTIYFGEGSWLTVV.

The genes are TRBV5-6 and TRBJ1-5, with 9 nucleotides matching TRBD1. The CDR3 has 16 residues. Germline trimming cut 0 bases from V and 3 bases from J; bases unmatched to any gene: 4. Germline V gene lookup returns CDR1 SGHDT and CDR2 YYEEEE. CDR3 DNA sequence: TGTGCCAGCAGCTTGGCCGGGGACAGGGACAATCAGCCCCAGCATTTT. Protein sequence: CASSLAGDRDNQPQHF.

This clone was found once. J is TRBJ2-3 and V is TRBV27; D tentatively fits TRBD1 or TRBD2 (5 bases each). Germline assignment: CDR1 MNHEY and CDR2 SMNVEV (reference sequence). The CDR3 is made up of 14 amino acids. Trimming removed 1 base at V and 1 base at J, with 6 bases between. CDR3 coding DNA: TGTGCCAGCAGTTTATTGGGGGGCACAGATACGCAGTATTTT. This sequence encodes CASSLLGGTDTQYF.

The CDR3 reads CASSYTGTGGAEQFF. CDR3 coding DNA: TGTGCCAGCAGTTATACTGGGACAGGTGGCGCTGAGCAGTTCTTC. V usage is TRBV6-5 and J usage is TRBJ2-1; 8 bases line up with TRBD1. The V gene end was trimmed by 3 bases and the J gene end by 9 bases; junction bases not matched to a gene: 10. From germline, CDR1 is MNHEY and CDR2 SVGAGI. CDR3 size: 15 residues.

The CDR3 region is CASSDRQGSEQYF. For the CDR3, the DNA is TGTGCCAGCAGCGACAGACAGGGGTCCGAGCAGTACTTC. The gene calls are TRBV7-9 and TRBJ2-7; 8 bases are a match to TRBD1. The germline gives CDR1 SEHNR, CDR2 FQNEAQ (reference sequence). The V and J ends lost 5 bases and 6 bases, in that order; junction bases with no gene match: 6. The CDR3 is made up of 13 amino acids. Combining the CDR3 with reference TRBV7-9 and TRBJ2-7 gives the whole variable domain DTGVSQNPRHKITKRGQNVTFRCDPISEHNRLYWYRQTLGQGPEFLTYFQNEAQLEKSRLLSDRFSAERPKGSFSTLEIQRTEQGDSAMYLCASSDRQGSEQYFGPGTRLTVT.

This chain uses TRBV25-1 with TRBJ1-4; the match to TRBD1 covers 11 bases. The J segment lost 6 bases and the V segment lost 1 base, leaving 1 base of the junction unmatched. The CDR3 consists of 15 residues. Germline V lookup: CDR1 MGHDK, CDR2 SYGVNS. Here the CDR3 DNA reads TGTGCCAGCAGTGAATGGGGACAGGGGGATGAAAAACTGTTTTTT. It encodes CASSEWGQGDEKLFF.